This T cell receptor beta chain came from a study of shared clonotypes between healthy human individuals. Clones were sequenced by immunoSEQ multiplex PCR, and TCRdb holds only the in-frame ones, with some missing. The sample comprises 1,400,000 or so clones, 98% to 99% of which are singletons, and under 0.45% rests with the top ten. Germline CDR1 reads SGHAT; CDR2 reads FQNNGV. The CDR3 extends over 15 amino acids. Trimming removed 5 bases at V and 1 base at J, with 15 bases between. The sequencing input was naive CD4+ T cells sorted from blood. Subset in this sample: CD45RA+ positively selected. The genes are TRBV11-2 and TRBJ2-7, with D possibly matching TRBD1 (7 bases). The sequence was collected from a man aged 30-40 years in good health. The CDR3 DNA sequence: TGTGCCAGCAGCCGCAGGGGGGAGGAGTCCTACGAGCAGTACTTC. Residues: CASSRRGEESYEQYF.